This record covers a single T cell receptor (beta chain). The antigen is not known. The source of the sample is a study of T cell responses to AZD1222 COVID-19 vaccine. Study observations and caveats: Researchers took repertoire samples only after the peak T cell response had come.

Germline V lookup: CDR1 SGHNT, CDR2 YENEEA. V lost 1 base, J lost 4 bases, and 7 bases stayed unmatched. The CDR3 runs to 16 residues. Only in-frame clones appear in the TCRdb table, and some are missing; sequencing was by immunoSEQ multiplex PCR. The sample has over 85,000 clones; about 94% are singletons. Here the sequenced sample was peripheral blood, taken 28 days after the second AZD1222 dose. The chain recombines TRBV11-3 with TRBJ2-3; TRBD1 agrees at 8 bases. The TCR originated in an adult who received the AZD1222 COVID-19 vaccine. Here the CDR3 DNA reads TGTGCCAGCAGCTTAGGAACAGGGGGAGGCGCAGATACGCAGTATTTT. Amino acid sequence: CASSLGTGGGADTQYF.